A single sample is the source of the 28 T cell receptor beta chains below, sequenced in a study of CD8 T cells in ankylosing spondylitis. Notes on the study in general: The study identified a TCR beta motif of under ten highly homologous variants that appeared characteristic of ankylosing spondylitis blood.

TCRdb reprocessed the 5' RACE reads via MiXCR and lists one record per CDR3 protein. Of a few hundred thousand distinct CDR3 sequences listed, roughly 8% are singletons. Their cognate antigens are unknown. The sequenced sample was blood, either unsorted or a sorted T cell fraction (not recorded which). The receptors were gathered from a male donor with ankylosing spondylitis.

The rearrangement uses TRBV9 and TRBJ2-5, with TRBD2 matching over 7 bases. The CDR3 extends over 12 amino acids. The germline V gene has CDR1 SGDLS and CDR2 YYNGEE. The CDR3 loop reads CASGGSGETQYF. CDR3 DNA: TGTGCATCGGGCGGGAGTGGCGAGACCCAGTACTTC.

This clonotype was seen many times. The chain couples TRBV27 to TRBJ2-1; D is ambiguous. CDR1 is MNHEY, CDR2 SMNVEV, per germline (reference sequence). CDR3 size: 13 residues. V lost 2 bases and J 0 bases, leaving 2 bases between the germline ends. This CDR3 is CASSLNSYNEQFF. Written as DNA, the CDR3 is TGTGCCAGCAGTTTAAACTCCTACAATGAGCAGTTCTTC.

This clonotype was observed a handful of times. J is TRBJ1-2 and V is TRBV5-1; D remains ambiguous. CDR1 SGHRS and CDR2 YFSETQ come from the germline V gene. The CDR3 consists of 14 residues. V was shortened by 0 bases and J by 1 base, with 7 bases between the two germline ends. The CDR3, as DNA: TGCGCCAGCAGCTTGGGTCAGGATAACTATGGCTACACCTTC. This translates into CASSLGQDNYGYTF.

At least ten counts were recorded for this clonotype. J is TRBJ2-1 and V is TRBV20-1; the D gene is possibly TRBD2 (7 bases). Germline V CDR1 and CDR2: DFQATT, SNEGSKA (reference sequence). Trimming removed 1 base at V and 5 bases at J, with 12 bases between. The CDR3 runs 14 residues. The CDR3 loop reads CSARVGGRHNEQFF. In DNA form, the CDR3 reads TGCAGTGCTAGAGTGGGGGGGCGTCACAATGAGCAGTTCTTC.

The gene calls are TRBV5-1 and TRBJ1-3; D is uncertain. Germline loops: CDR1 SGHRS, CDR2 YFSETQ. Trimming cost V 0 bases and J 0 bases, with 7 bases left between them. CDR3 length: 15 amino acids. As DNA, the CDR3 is TGCGCCAGCAGCTTGGAGATTAGCTCTGGAAACACCATATATTTT. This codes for CASSLEISSGNTIYF.

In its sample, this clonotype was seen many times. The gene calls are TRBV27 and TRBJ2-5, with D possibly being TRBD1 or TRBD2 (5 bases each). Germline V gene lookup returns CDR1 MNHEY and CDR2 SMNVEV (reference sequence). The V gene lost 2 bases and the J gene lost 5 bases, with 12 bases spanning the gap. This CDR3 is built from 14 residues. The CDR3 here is CASSLTRGGETQYF. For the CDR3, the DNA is TGTGCCAGCAGTTTAACGAGGGGTGGGGAGACCCAGTACTTC.

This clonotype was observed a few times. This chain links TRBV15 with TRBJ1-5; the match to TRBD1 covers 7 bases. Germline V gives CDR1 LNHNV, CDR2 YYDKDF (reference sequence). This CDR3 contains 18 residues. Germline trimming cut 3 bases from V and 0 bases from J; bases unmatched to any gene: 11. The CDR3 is CATSRRGGGGFSNQPQHF. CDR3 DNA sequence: TGTGCCACCAGCAGGAGGGGGGGAGGGGGCTTTAGCAATCAGCCCCAGCATTTT.

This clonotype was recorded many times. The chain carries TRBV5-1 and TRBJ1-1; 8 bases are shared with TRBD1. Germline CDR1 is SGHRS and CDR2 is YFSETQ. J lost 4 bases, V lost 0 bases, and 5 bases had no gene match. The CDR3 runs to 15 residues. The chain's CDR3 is CASSLVQGAATEAFF. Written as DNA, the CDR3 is TGCGCCAGCAGCTTGGTCCAGGGGGCTGCCACTGAAGCTTTCTTT.

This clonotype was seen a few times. The CDR3: CASSQDRREDYEQYF. The CDR3 nucleotides read TGCGCCAGCAGCCAAGATCGTAGAGAAGACTACGAGCAGTACTTC. V and J are TRBV4-1 and TRBJ2-7; no firm D call. The CDR3 covers 15 residues. The germline gives CDR1 MGHRA, CDR2 YSYEKL. V shed 0 bases and J shed 3 bases, with 12 bases lying between them.

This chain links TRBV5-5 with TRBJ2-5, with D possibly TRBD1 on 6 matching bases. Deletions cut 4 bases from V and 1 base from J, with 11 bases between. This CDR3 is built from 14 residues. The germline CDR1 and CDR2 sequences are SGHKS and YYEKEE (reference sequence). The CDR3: CASSIQGSQETQYF. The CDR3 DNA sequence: TGTGCCAGCAGCATACAGGGAAGCCAAGAGACCCAGTACTTC. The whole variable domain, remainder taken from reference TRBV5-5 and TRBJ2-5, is DAGVTQSPTHLIKTRGQQVTLRCSPISGHKSVSWYQQVLGQGPQFIFQYYEKEERGRGNFPDRFSARQFPNYSSELNVNALLLGDSALYLCASSIQGSQETQYFGPGTRLLVL.

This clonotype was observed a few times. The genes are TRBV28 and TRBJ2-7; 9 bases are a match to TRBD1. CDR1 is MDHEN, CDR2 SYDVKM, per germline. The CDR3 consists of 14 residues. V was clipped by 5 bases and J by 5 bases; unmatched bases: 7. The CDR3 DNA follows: TGTGCCAGCAGTCGCCGGGACAGGGACAACGAGCAGTACTTC. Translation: CASSRRDRDNEQYF.

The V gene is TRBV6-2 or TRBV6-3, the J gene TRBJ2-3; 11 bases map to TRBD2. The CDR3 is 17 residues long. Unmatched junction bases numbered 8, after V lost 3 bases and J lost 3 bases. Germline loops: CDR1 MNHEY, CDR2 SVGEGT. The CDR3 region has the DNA TGTGCCAGCAGTTATGGACTTAGCGGGAGGGTTACAGATACGCAGTATTTT. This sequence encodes CASSYGLSGRVTDTQYF.

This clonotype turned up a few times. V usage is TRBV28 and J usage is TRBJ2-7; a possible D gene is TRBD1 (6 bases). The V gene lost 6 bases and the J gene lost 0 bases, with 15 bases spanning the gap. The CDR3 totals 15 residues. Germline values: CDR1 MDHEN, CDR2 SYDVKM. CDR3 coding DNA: TGTGCCAGCAGCTTACCCGACAGGTTCTCCTACGAGCAGTACTTC. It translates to CASSLPDRFSYEQYF.

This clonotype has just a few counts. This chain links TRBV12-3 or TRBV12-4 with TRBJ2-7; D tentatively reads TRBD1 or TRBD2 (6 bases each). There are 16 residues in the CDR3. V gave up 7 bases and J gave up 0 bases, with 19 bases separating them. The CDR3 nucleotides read TGTGCCAGCACCAACTACGGGGGCGGGAACTCCTACGAGCAGTACTTC. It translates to CASTNYGGGNSYEQYF.

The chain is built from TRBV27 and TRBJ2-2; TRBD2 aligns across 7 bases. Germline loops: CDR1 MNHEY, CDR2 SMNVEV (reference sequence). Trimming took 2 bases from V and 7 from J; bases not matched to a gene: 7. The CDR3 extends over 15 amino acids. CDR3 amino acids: CASSLGRVGVGELFF. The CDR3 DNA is TGTGCCAGCAGTTTAGGGAGGGTAGGCGTCGGGGAGCTGTTTTTT.

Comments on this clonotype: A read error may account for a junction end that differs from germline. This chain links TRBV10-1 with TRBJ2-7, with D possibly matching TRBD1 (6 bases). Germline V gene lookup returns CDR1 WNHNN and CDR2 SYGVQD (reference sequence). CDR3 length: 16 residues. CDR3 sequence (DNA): TGCGCCAGCAGCGGAGCCGGGACAAAAGGAAACTACGGGCAGTACTTC. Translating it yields CASSGAGTKGNYGQYF.

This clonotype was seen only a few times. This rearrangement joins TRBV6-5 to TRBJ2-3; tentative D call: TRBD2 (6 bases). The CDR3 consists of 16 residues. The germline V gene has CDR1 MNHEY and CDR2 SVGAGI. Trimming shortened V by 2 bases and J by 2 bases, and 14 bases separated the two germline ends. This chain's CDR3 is CASSYQIGTYTDTQYF. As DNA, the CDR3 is TGTGCCAGCAGTTACCAAATTGGGACTTACACAGATACGCAGTATTTT.

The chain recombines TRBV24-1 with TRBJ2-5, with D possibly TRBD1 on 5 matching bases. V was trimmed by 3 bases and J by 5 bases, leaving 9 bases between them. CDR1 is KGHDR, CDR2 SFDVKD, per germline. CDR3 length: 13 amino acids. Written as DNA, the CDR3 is TGTGCCACCAGTGATGGGGCCGAGGAGACCCAGTACTTC. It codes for CATSDGAEETQYF.

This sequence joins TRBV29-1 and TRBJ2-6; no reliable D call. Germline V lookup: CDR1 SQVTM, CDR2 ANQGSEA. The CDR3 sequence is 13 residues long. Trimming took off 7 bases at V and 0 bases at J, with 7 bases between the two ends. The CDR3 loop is CSGRTSGANVLTF. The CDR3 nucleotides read TGCAGCGGCCGGACCTCTGGGGCCAACGTCCTGACTTTC.

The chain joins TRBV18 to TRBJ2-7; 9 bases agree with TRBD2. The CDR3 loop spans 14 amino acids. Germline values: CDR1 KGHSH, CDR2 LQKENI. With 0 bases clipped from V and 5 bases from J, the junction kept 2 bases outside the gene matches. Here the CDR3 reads CASSPPSGSDEQYF. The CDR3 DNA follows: TGTGCCAGCTCACCACCTAGCGGGAGTGACGAGCAGTACTTC. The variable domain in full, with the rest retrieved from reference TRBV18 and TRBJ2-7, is NAGVMQNPRHLVRRRGQEARLRCSPMKGHSHVYWYRQLPEEGLKFMVYLQKENIIDESGMPKERFSAEFPKEGPSILRIQQVVRGDSAAYFCASSPPSGSDEQYFGPGTRLTVT.

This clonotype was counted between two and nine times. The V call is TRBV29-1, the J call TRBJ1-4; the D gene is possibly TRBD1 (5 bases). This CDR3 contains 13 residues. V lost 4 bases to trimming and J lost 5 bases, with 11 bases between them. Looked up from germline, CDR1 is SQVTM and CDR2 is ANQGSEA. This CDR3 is CSVAGDGNEKLFF. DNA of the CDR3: TGCAGCGTTGCCGGGGACGGGAATGAAAAACTGTTTTTT.

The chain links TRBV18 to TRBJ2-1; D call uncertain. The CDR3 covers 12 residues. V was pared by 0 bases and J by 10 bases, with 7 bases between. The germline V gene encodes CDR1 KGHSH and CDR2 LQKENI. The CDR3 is CASSPPEGEQFF. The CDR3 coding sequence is TGTGCCAGCTCACCACCGGAAGGCGAGCAGTTCTTC.

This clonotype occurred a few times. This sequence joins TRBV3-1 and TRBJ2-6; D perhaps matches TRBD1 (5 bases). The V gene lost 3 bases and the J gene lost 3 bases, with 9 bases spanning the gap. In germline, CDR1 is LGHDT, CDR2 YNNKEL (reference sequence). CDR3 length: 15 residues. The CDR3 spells CASSQTVLGANVLTF. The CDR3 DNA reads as TGTGCCAGCAGCCAGACAGTACTTGGGGCCAACGTCCTGACTTTC. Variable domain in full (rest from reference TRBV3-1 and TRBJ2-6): DTAVSQTPKYLVTQMGNDKSIKCEQNLGHDTMYWYKQDSKKFLKIMFSYNNKELIINETVPNRFSPKSPDKAHLNLHINSLELGDSAVYFCASSQTVLGANVLTFGAGSRLTVL.

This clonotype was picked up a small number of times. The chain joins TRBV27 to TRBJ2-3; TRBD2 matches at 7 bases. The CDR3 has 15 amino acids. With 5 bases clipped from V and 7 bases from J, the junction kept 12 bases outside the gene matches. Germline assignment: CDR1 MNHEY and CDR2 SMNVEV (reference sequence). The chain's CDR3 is CASSPEAGRLNTQYF. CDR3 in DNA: TGTGCCAGCAGTCCCGAAGCGGGGCGGCTGAATACGCAGTATTTT.

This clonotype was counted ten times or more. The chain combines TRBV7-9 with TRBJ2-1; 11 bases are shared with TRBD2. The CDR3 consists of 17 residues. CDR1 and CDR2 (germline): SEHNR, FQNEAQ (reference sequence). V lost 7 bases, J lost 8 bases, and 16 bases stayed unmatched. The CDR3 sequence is CASTLLTSGSRGDEQFF. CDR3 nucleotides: TGTGCCAGCACCCTTCTCACTAGCGGGAGCCGTGGGGATGAGCAGTTCTTC.

CDR3 sequence (DNA): TGTGCCAGCAGCAGACTAGCAACCTTTGGTGGCTCCTACAATGAGCAGTTCTTC. Residues: CASSRLATFGGSYNEQFF. The chain couples TRBV3-1 to TRBJ2-1, with TRBD2 identical over 7 bases. After removal of 5 bases from V and 0 bases from J, the junction contained 13 bases not matched to a gene. The CDR3 is 18 residues long. Germline CDR1 LGHDT, CDR2 YNNKEL (reference sequence).

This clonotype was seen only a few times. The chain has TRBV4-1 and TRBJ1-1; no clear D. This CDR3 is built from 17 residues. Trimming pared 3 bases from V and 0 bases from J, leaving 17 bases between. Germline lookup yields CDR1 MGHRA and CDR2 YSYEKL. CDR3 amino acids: CASSHQGRILLNTEAFF. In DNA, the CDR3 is TGCGCCAGCAGCCATCAAGGACGGATACTACTGAACACTGAAGCTTTCTTT.

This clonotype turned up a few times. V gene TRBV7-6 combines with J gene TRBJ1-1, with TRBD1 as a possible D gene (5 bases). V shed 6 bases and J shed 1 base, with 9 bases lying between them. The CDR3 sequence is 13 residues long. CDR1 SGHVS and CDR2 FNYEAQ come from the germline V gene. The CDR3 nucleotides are TGTGCCAGCAGGAAACAGGCGAACACTGAAGCTTTCTTT. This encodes CASRKQANTEAFF.